Shown below are 31 T cell receptor beta chains from a single sample sequenced in a study of cytomegalovirus exposure and HLA in healthy donors (dated by TCRdb to about 2017). To prepare the library, the immunoSEQ multiplex PCR assay was applied. For the multiplex PCR, a mixture combining 60 forward primers for TCR Vbeta segments and 13 reverse primers for TCR Jbeta segments was used. TCRdb holds this immuneACCESS table with in-frame rearrangements only. Some clones are missing; in checked studies, unresolved V genes explain under half, and the rest has no known cause. Present in this sample are roughly 80,000 clones, around 60% of which were seen just once. Roughly 4.4% of the sample rests with the top ten. Sequencing was done on a sample of PBMCs. These receptors all come from a male donor in good health and CMV-seropositive.

This clone was seen a handful of times. The J gene is TRBJ1-3, the V gene TRBV5-1; D gene ambiguous. The germline V and J ends were trimmed by 0 bases and 0 bases, with 13 bases remaining between them. The CDR3 totals 17 residues. CDR1 and CDR2 from the germline V gene are SGHRS and YFSETQ. CDR3 sequence reads: CASSLGAARISGNTIYF. The CDR3 coding sequence is TGCGCCAGCAGCTTGGGGGCAGCCCGTATCTCTGGAAACACCATATATTTT.

This clone was seen only a few times. The rearrangement joins TRBV5-4 to TRBJ2-3; D uncertain. The CDR3 totals 14 residues. Per the germline V gene, CDR1 is SGHNT and CDR2 is YYREEE (reference sequence). Trimming took 1 base from V and 1 from J, leaving 7 bases between them. CDR3 loop: CASSLRPRTDTQYF. The CDR3 DNA reads TGTGCCAGCAGCTTGCGTCCCCGCACAGATACGCAGTATTTT.

The chain combines TRBV28 with TRBJ2-5; 7 bases are a match to TRBD1. In germline, CDR1 is MDHEN, CDR2 SYDVKM. This CDR3 spans 16 amino acids. J was trimmed by 5 bases and V by 4 bases; bases with no gene match: 13. The CDR3, as DNA: TGTGCCAGCAGTTCCCCCCCGGGACAGTACCTGGAGACCCAGTACTTC. Protein sequence: CASSSPPGQYLETQYF.

The chain carries TRBV7-9 and TRBJ1-2; possible D gene TRBD1, 6 bases. The CDR3 consists of 15 residues. CDR1 and CDR2 (germline): SEHNR, FQNEAQ (reference sequence). Trimming stripped 3 bases from V and 3 bases from J, with 14 bases between. The CDR3 protein is CASSLDTGSYYGYTF. The CDR3 DNA reads as TGTGCCAGCAGCTTGGATACAGGGTCGTACTATGGCTACACCTTC.

This clone was counted once. This chain uses TRBV7-8 with TRBJ2-7; D not certain. Germline V gives CDR1 SGHVS, CDR2 FQNEAQ. The length of the CDR3 is 12 residues. V lost 5 bases and J 4 bases, leaving 9 bases between the germline ends. This CDR3 reads CASSPLQYEQYF. The CDR3, as DNA: TGTGCCAGCAGCCCTTTACAGTACGAGCAGTACTTC.

This clone was picked up many times. J is TRBJ2-3 and V is TRBV5-4; 7 nucleotides line up with TRBD2. This CDR3 spans 16 amino acids. V was pared by 1 base and J by 0 bases, with 5 bases of the junction left unmatched. Germline V gene data show CDR1 as SGHNT and CDR2 as YYREEE (reference sequence). CDR3 residues: CASSLWLAASTDTQYF. In nucleotides, the CDR3 is TGTGCCAGCAGCTTGTGGCTAGCGGCTAGCACAGATACGCAGTATTTT.

This clone was seen just once. The chain joins TRBV6-5 to TRBJ2-3; 9 bases agree with TRBD2. J gave up 4 bases and V 4 bases, and 6 bases lay outside the gene matches. This CDR3 comprises 15 residues. In germline, CDR1 is MNHEY, CDR2 SVGAGI. CDR3 DNA: TGTGCCAGCAGTTTAGCGGGAGAGGCCTCAGATACGCAGTATTTT. Residues: CASSLAGEASDTQYF.

The chain combines TRBV27 with TRBJ1-2; 7 bases match TRBD1. CDR1 and CDR2 (germline): MNHEY, SMNVEV (reference sequence). The V segment lost 7 bases and the J segment 6 bases; nucleotides outside the gene matches: 5. The CDR3 runs to 12 residues. DNA of the CDR3: TGTGCCAGCATACCTGACAGGGATGGCTACACCTTC. It codes for CASIPDRDGYTF.

V usage is TRBV20-1 and J usage is TRBJ1-1; possible D gene TRBD1, 5 bases. This CDR3 spans 11 amino acids. CDR1 DFQATT and CDR2 SNEGSKA come from the germline V gene (reference sequence). Trimming removed 3 bases from V and 4 bases from J, with 6 bases in between. CDR3 protein: CSARGGTEAFF. CDR3 bases: TGCAGTGCTAGGGGGGGCACTGAAGCTTTCTTT.

The CDR3: CASSGTHVTDTQYF. For the CDR3, the DNA is TGTGCCAGTTCCGGGACACATGTCACAGATACGCAGTATTTT. The chain is built from TRBV14 and TRBJ2-3; perhaps TRBD1 as D (6 bases). Trimming took off 9 bases at V and 2 bases at J, with 15 bases between the two ends. The CDR3 has 14 amino acids. CDR1 and CDR2 (germline): SGHDN, FVKESK. The whole variable domain, filled in from reference TRBV14 and TRBJ2-3, reads EAGVTQFPSHSVIEKGQTVTLRCDPISGHDNLYWYRRVMGKEIKFLLHFVKESKQDESGMPNNRFLAERTGGTYSTLKVQPAELEDSGVYFCASSGTHVTDTQYFGPGTRLTVL.

This chain connects TRBV5-4 to TRBJ2-7; 9 positions match TRBD1. The CDR3 covers 15 residues. The ends lost 0 bases at V and 4 bases at J; junction bases unmatched: 5. CDR1 is SGHNT, CDR2 YYREEE, per germline (reference sequence). This CDR3 is CASSLGDRGSYEQYF. CDR3 nucleotides: TGTGCCAGCAGCTTGGGTGACAGGGGGTCATACGAGCAGTACTTC.

This chain uses TRBV28 with TRBJ2-7, with unresolved D. The V and J ends lost 4 bases and 2 bases respectively, with 12 bases between them. CDR3 length: 14 residues. Germline V gene lookup returns CDR1 MDHEN and CDR2 SYDVKM. Here the CDR3 DNA reads TGTGCCAGCAGTTATCGTTCAGGCACCTACGAGCAGTACTTC. It yields the protein CASSYRSGTYEQYF.

This clone was counted only a few times. The gene calls are TRBV15 and TRBJ2-7, with D possibly being TRBD1 (5 bases). This CDR3 is built from 14 residues. Between the trimmed V and J ends, which lost 5 bases and 3 bases, there was a span of 14 bases. Germline V lookup: CDR1 LNHNV, CDR2 YYDKDF (reference sequence). CDR3 amino acids: CATSPGSLIYEQYF. The CDR3 DNA follows: TGTGCCACCAGCCCAGGGTCTTTAATCTACGAGCAGTACTTC.

The V call is TRBV9, the J call TRBJ2-2; tentative D call: TRBD2 (5 bases). Trimming removed 2 bases at V and 0 bases at J, with 14 bases between. The germline gives CDR1 SGDLS, CDR2 YYNGEE. This CDR3 contains 17 residues. The CDR3 sequence is CASSVSRGLTNTGELFF. The CDR3 DNA sequence: TGTGCCAGCAGCGTGTCGCGAGGGCTCACGAACACCGGGGAGCTGTTTTTT.

The V and J genes are TRBV5-4 and TRBJ1-2; TRBD1 agrees at 7 bases. V shed 4 bases and J 2 bases; nucleotides not matched to a gene: 2. CDR1 SGHNT and CDR2 YYREEE come from the germline V gene (reference sequence). CDR3 length equals 13 residues. The CDR3 loop reads CASSVTGNYGYTF. CDR3 bases: TGTGCCAGCAGCGTGACAGGGAACTATGGCTACACCTTC. Together with reference TRBV5-4 and TRBJ1-2, the CDR3 gives the full variable domain: ETGVTQSPTHLIKTRGQQVTLRCSSQSGHNTVSWYQQALGQGPQFIFQYYREEENGRGNFPPRFSGLQFPNYSSELNVNALELDDSALYLCASSVTGNYGYTFGSGTRLTVV.

Comment on this clone: One end of the junction is discordant with germline, which a read error may explain. This sequence joins TRBV7-9 and TRBJ2-7; TRBD1 matches at 10 bases. Germline CDR1 reads SEHNR; CDR2 reads FQNEAQ (reference sequence). The CDR3 is 16 residues long. The CDR3 DNA follows: TGTTCCAGCAGCTTCCAGACAGGGGGCGGCTCCTACGAGCAGTACTTC. Its protein is CSSSFQTGGGSYEQYF.

The chain is built from TRBV30 and TRBJ1-2; weak D call: TRBD1 (5 bases). The V end was cut by 4 bases, the J end by 5 bases, with 11 bases between. Germline values: CDR1 GTSNPN, CDR2 SVGIG (reference sequence). The CDR3 has 12 amino acids. The CDR3 coding sequence is TGTGCCTGGACGGGTGGGGGGTATGGCTACACCTTC. As protein: CAWTGGGYGYTF.

This clone was seen many times. J is TRBJ1-4 and V is TRBV25-1, with a weak D call TRBD1 (5 bases). Germline V gives CDR1 MGHDK, CDR2 SYGVNS. Deletions cut 2 bases from V and 7 bases from J, with 14 bases between. The CDR3 runs to 15 residues. CDR3 in amino acids: CASSEMLGQAEKLFF. The CDR3 region has the DNA TGTGCCAGCAGTGAAATGCTGGGGCAGGCTGAAAAACTGTTTTTT. The whole variable domain, filled in from reference TRBV25-1 and TRBJ1-4, reads EADIYQTPRYLVIGTGKKITLECSQTMGHDKMYWYQQDPGMELHLIHYSYGVNSTEKGDLSSESTVSRIRTEHFPLTLESARPSHTSQYLCASSEMLGQAEKLFFGSGTQLSVL.

The CDR3 DNA follows: TGCGCCAGCAGCCAAGACCTCGCCGGGACAGGGGGCAGGAACTATGGCTACACCTTC. This gives the protein CASSQDLAGTGGRNYGYTF. The chain links TRBV4-3 to TRBJ1-2; 12 positions agree with TRBD1. V lost 0 bases, J lost 2 bases, and 10 bases stayed unmatched. Germline lookup yields CDR1 LGHNA and CDR2 YSLEER. This CDR3 has 19 residues.

The chain links TRBV28 to TRBJ2-3; 10 bases fit TRBD1. The CDR3 consists of 17 residues. CDR1 and CDR2 from the germline V gene are MDHEN and SYDVKM. Trimming removed 4 bases from V and 4 bases from J; junction bases left unmatched: 11. The CDR3 DNA reads as TGTGCCAGCAGTTCTAGCCGGGACAGGGGTTGGTCAGATACGCAGTATTTT. Translation gives CASSSSRDRGWSDTQYF. The entire variable domain, with the rest obtained from reference TRBV28 and TRBJ2-3, is as follows: DVKVTQSSRYLVKRTGEKVFLECVQDMDHENMFWYRQDPGLGLRLIYFSYDVKMKEKGDIPEGYSVSREKKERFSLILESASTNQTSMYLCASSSSRDRGWSDTQYFGPGTRLTVL.

The gene calls are TRBV15 and TRBJ2-2, with 7 bases lining up with TRBD1. The V and J ends lost 0 bases and 8 bases, in that order; junction bases with no gene match: 3. Germline values: CDR1 LNHNV, CDR2 YYDKDF (reference sequence). The CDR3 contains 14 residues. The CDR3: CATSREHRGGELFF. The CDR3 nucleotides are TGTGCCACCAGCAGAGAACACAGGGGTGGGGAGCTGTTTTTT.

This clone was observed a handful of times. This rearrangement joins TRBV2 to TRBJ2-2, with a weak D call TRBD1 (5 bases). Looked up from germline, CDR1 is SNHLY and CDR2 is FYNNEI. The CDR3 consists of 15 residues. The ends were cut back, 8 bases at V and 5 bases at J, with 18 bases in the middle. The CDR3 region has the DNA TGTGCCAGCCTAGAAATTGGGGCTGGTACCGGGGAGCTGTTTTTT. Translated: CASLEIGAGTGELFF.

The chain couples TRBV6-1 to TRBJ2-1; D unclear. Trimming pared 2 bases from V and 9 bases from J, leaving 8 bases between. In germline, CDR1 is MNHNS, CDR2 SASEGT. The CDR3 extends over 12 amino acids. CDR3 region: CASSEKRSEQFF. The CDR3, as DNA: TGTGCCAGCAGTGAAAAAAGGAGTGAGCAGTTCTTC.

In nucleotides, the CDR3 is TGTGCCAGCAGCATCATGAACACTGAAGCTTTCTTT. The encoded protein is CASSIMNTEAFF. This chain joins TRBV5-5 and TRBJ1-1; D remains ambiguous. Germline V lookup: CDR1 SGHKS, CDR2 YYEKEE (reference sequence). This CDR3 spans 12 amino acids. Trimming shortened V by 4 bases and J by 0 bases, and 4 bases separated the two germline ends.

This chain joins TRBV5-4 and TRBJ2-6; 7 bases are shared with TRBD1. The CDR3 is 19 residues long. The germline V gene has CDR1 SGHNT and CDR2 YYREEE (reference sequence). V trimming: 3 bases; J trimming: 0 bases; junction bases outside the gene matches: 12. CDR3: CASSSPGTASFSGANVLTF. In DNA form, the CDR3 reads TGTGCCAGCAGCTCTCCCGGGACAGCCTCTTTCTCTGGGGCCAACGTCCTGACTTTC.

Concerning this clone: At one end the junction does not follow the germline gene, possibly because of a read error. This chain uses TRBV30 with TRBJ1-2, with D uncertain. Germline lookup yields CDR1 GTSNPN and CDR2 SVGIG (reference sequence). The CDR3 covers 11 residues. CDR3 loop: CAWSAPRGYPF. DNA for the CDR3: TGTGCCTGGAGTGCTCCAAGAGGCTACCCCTTC.

V is TRBV6-5 and J is TRBJ1-6, with 7 bases identical to TRBD1. Germline lookup yields CDR1 MNHEY and CDR2 SVGAGI. J lost 7 bases, V lost 6 bases, and 9 bases had no gene match. The CDR3 covers 15 residues. CDR3 in DNA: TGTGCCAGCAGGATCGCCGGGACAGTGAATTCACCCCTCCACTTT. Protein sequence: CASRIAGTVNSPLHF.

This clone appeared a few times. The rearrangement joins TRBV6-6 to TRBJ1-2, with D perhaps matching TRBD1 (5 bases). Trimming cost V 5 bases and J 6 bases, with 7 bases left between them. CDR1 is MNHNY and CDR2 is SVGAGI in the germline V gene (reference sequence). This CDR3 comprises 11 residues. This chain's CDR3 is CASSLRDGYTF. In nucleotides, the CDR3 is TGTGCCAGCAGTCTCAGGGATGGCTACACCTTC.

This clone was seen a handful of times. The chain joins TRBV30 to TRBJ2-7; TRBD1 matches 8 bases. Trimming cost V 3 bases and J 0 bases; bases outside gene matches: 19. The CDR3 sequence is 19 residues long. Germline V gene sequence: CDR1 GTSNPN, CDR2 SVGIG (reference sequence). CDR3 coding DNA: TGTGCCTGGAGGAGGACAGGGCCTAACCCAAATATCCCCTCCTACGAGCAGTACTTC. This translates into CAWRRTGPNPNIPSYEQYF.

This clone was found once. This chain joins TRBV11-3 and TRBJ2-7; 8 bases align to TRBD2. The CDR3 is 16 amino acids. The V gene's germline CDR1 is SGHNT and CDR2 YENEEA. V was pared by 5 bases and J by 5 bases, with 14 bases of the junction left unmatched. The CDR3, as DNA: TGTGCCAGCAGCCCTTCGGGAGTGGCGGGAGGCAACGAGCAGTACTTC. Residues: CASSPSGVAGGNEQYF.

The chain links TRBV28 to TRBJ1-2, with D tentatively TRBD1 (6 bases). Germline V gene lookup returns CDR1 MDHEN and CDR2 SYDVKM. Trimming removed 6 bases from V and 7 bases from J, with 21 bases in between. This CDR3 region has 15 residues. CDR3 amino acids: CASRGGAGGRGGYTF. CDR3 nucleotides: TGTGCCAGCAGGGGCGGGGCGGGGGGCCGGGGTGGCTACACCTTC.